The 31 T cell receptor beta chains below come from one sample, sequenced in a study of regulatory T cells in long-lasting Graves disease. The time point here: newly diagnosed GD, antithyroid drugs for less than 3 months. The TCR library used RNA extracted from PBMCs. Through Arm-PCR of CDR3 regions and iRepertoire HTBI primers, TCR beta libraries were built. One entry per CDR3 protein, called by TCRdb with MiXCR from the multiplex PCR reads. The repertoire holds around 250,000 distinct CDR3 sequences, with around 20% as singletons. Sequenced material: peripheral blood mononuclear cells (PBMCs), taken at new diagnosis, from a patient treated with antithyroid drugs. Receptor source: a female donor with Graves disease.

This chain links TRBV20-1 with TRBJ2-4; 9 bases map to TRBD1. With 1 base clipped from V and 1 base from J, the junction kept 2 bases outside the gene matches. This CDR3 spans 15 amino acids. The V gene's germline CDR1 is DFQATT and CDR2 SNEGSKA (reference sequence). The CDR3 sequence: CSARVGTGAKNIQYF. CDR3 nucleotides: TGCAGTGCTAGAGTTGGGACAGGGGCCAAAAACATTCAGTACTTC.

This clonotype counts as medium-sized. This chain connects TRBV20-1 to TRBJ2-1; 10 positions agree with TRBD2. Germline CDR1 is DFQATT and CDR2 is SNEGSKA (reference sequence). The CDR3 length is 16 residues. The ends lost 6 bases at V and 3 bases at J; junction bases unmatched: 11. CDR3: CSARLAGAKVYNEQFF. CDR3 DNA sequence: TGCAGTGCACGGCTAGCGGGAGCGAAGGTCTACAATGAGCAGTTCTTC.

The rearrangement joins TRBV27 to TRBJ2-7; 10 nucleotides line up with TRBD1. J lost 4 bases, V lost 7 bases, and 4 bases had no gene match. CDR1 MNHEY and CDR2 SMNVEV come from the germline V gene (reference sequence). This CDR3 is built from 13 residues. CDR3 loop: CASMGQGRYEQYF. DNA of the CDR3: TGTGCCAGCATGGGACAGGGGAGGTACGAGCAGTACTTC.

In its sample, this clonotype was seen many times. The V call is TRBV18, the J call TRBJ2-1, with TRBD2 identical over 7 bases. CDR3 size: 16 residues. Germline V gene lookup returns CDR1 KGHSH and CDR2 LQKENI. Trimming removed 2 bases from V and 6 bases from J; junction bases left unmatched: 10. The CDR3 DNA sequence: TGTGCCAGCTCACCATTGCTAGCGGCGCTATCCAATGAGCAGTTCTTC. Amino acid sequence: CASSPLLAALSNEQFF.

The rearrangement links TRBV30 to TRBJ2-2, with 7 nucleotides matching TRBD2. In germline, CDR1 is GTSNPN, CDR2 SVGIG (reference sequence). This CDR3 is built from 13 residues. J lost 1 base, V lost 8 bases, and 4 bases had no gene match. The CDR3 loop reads CAGKRENTGELFF. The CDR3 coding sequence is TGTGCCGGAAAGCGGGAGAACACCGGGGAGCTGTTTTTT. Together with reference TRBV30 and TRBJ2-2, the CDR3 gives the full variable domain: SQTIHQWPATLVQPVGSPLSLECTVEGTSNPNLYWYRQAAGRGLQLLFYSVGIGQISSEVPQNLSASRPQDRQFILSSKKLLLSDSGFYLCAGKRENTGELFFGEGSRLTVL.

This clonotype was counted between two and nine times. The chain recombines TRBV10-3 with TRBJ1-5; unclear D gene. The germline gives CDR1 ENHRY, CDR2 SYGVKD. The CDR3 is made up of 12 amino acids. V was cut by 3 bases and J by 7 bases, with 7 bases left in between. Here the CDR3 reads CAISEGQQPQHF. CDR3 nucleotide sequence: TGTGCCATCAGTGAAGGGCAACAGCCCCAGCATTTT.

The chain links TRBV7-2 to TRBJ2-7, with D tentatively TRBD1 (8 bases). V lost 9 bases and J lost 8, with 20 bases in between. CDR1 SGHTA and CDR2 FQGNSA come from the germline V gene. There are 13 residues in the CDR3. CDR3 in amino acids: CASRARTGTKQYF. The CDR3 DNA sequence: TGTGCCAGTAGGGCTCGGACAGGGACTAAGCAGTACTTC.

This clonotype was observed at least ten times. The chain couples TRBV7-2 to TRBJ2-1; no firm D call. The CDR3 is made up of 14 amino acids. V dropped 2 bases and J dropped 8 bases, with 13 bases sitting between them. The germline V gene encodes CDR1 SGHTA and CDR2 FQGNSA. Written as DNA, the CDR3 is TGTGCCAGCAGCTTATGGGGTGGTTACGATGAGCAGTTCTTC. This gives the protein CASSLWGGYDEQFF. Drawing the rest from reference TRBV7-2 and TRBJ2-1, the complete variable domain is GAGVSQSPSNKVTEKGKDVELRCDPISGHTALYWYRQSLGQGLEFLIYFQGNSAPDKSGLPSDRFSAERTGGSVSTLTIQRTQQEDSAVYLCASSLWGGYDEQFFGPGTRLTVL.

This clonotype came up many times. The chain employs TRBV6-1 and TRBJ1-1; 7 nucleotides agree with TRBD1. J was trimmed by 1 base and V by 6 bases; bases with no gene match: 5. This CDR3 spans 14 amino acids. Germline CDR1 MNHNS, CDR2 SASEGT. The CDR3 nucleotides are TGTGCCAGCAGGTCGGGACAGAAGAACACTGAAGCTTTCTTT. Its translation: CASRSGQKNTEAFF.

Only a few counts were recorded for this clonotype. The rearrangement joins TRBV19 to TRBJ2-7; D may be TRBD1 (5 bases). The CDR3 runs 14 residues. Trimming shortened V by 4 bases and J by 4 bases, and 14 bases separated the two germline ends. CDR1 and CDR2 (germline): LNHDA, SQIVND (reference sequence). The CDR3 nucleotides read TGTGCCAGTAGTAGCCCCCGACAGTCTTACGAGCAGTACTTC. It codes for CASSSPRQSYEQYF.

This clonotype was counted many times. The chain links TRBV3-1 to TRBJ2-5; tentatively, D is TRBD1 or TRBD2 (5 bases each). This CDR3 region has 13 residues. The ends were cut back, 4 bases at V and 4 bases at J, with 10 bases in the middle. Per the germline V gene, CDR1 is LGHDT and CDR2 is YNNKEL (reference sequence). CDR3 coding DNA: TGTGCCAGCAGCCGAGGGGTTTCAGAGACCCAGTACTTC. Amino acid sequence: CASSRGVSETQYF.

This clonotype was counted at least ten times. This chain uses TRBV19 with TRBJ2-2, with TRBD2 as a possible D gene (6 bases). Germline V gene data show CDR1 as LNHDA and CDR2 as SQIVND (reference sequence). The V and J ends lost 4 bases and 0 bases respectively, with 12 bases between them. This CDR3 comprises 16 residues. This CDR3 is CASSKRRGANTGELFF. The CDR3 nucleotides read TGTGCCAGTAGTAAGAGGCGGGGAGCGAACACCGGGGAGCTGTTTTTT.

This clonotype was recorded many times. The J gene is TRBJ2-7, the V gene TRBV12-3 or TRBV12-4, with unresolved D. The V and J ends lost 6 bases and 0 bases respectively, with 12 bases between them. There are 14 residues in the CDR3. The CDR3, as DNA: TGTGCCAGCAGCCCCCCTATAAACTCCTACGAGCAGTACTTC. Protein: CASSPPINSYEQYF.

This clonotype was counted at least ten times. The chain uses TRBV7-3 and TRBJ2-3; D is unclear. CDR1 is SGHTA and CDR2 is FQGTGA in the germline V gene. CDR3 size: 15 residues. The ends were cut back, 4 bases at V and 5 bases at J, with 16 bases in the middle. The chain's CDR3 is CASSSGVPPGDTQYF. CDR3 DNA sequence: TGTGCCAGCAGCTCAGGAGTCCCACCGGGAGATACGCAGTATTTT.

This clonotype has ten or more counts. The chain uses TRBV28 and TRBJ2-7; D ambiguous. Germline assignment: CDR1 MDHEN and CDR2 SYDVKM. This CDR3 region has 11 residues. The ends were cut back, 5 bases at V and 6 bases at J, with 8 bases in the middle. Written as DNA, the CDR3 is TGTGCCAGCAGTCTCTCATTCGAGCAGTACTTC. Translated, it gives CASSLSFEQYF.

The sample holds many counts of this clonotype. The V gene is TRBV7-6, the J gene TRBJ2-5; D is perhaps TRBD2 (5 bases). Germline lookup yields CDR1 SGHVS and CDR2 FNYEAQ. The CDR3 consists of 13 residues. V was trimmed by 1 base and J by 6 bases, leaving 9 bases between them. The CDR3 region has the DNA TGTGCCAGCAGCTTAGGTGGAGGAAAGACCCAGTACTTC. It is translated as CASSLGGGKTQYF. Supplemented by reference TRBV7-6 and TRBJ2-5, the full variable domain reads GAGVSQSPRYKVTKRGQDVALRCDPISGHVSLYWYRQALGQGPEFLTYFNYEAQQDKSGLPNDRFSAERPEGSISTLTIQRTEQRDSAMYRCASSLGGGKTQYFGPGTRLLVL.

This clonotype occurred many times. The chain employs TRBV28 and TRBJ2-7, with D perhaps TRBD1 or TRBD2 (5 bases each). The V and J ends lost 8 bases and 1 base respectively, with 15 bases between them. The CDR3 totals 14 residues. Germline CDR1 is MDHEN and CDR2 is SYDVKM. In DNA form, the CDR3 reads TGTGCCAGCCGTGATAAGGGACGGTCCTACGAGCAGTACTTC. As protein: CASRDKGRSYEQYF.

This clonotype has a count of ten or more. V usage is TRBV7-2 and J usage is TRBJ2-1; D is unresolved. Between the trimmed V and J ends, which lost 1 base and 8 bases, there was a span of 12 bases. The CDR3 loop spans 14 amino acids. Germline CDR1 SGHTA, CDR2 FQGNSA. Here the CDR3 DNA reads TGTGCCAGCAGCTTAGGACCCTCTGGGGATGAGCAGTTCTTC. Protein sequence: CASSLGPSGDEQFF.

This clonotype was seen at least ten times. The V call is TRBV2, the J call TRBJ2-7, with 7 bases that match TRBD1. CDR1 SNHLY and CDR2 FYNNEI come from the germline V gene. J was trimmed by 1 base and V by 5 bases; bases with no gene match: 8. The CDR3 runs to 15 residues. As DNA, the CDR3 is TGTGCCAGCAGTCCCATACAGGGGCGTTCCTACGAGCAGTACTTC. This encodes CASSPIQGRSYEQYF.

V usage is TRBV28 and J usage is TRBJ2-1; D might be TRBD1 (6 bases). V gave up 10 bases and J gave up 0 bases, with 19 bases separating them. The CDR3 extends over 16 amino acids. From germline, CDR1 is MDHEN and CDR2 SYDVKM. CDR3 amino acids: CATKGHRASSYNEQFF. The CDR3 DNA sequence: TGTGCCACCAAGGGACACAGGGCGAGCTCCTACAATGAGCAGTTCTTC. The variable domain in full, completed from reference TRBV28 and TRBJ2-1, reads DVKVTQSSRYLVKRTGEKVFLECVQDMDHENMFWYRQDPGLGLRLIYFSYDVKMKEKGDIPEGYSVSREKKERFSLILESASTNQTSMYLCATKGHRASSYNEQFFGPGTRLTVL.

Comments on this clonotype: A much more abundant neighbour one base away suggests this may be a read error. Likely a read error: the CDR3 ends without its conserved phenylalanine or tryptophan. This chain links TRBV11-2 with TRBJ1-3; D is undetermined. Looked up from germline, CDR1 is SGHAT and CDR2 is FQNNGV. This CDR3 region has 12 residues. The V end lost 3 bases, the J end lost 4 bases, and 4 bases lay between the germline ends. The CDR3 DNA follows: TGTGCCAGCAGCTTCGGGGGAAACACCATATATTCT. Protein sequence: CASSFGGNTIYS.

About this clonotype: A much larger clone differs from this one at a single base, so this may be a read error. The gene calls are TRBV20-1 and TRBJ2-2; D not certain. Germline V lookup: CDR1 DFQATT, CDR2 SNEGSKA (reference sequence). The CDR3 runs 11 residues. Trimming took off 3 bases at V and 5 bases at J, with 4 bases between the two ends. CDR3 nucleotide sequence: TGCAGTGCTAGGGGGACCGGGGAGCTGTTTTTT. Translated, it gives CSARGTGELFF.

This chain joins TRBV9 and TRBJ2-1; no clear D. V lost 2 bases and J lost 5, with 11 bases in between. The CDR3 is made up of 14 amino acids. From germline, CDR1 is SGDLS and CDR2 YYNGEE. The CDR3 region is CASSVDPYNNEQFF. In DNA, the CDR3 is TGTGCCAGCAGCGTTGACCCCTACAACAATGAGCAGTTCTTC. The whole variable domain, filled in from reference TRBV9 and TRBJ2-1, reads DSGVTQTPKHLITATGQRVTLRCSPRSGDLSVYWYQQSLDQGLQFLIQYYNGEERAKGNILERFSAQQFPDLHSELNLSSLELGDSALYFCASSVDPYNNEQFFGPGTRLTVL.

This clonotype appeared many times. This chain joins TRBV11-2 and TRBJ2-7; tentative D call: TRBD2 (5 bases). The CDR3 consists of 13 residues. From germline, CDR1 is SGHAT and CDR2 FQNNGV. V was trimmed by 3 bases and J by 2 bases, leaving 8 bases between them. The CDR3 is CASSLRVPYEQYF. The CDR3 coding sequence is TGTGCCAGCAGCTTGAGGGTTCCCTACGAGCAGTACTTC.

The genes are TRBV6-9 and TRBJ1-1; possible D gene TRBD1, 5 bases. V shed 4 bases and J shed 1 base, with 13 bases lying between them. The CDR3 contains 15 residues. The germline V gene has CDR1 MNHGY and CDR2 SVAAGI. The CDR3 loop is CASSSEEGKNTEAFF. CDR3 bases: TGTGCCAGCAGTTCGGAGGAGGGGAAGAACACTGAAGCTTTCTTT.

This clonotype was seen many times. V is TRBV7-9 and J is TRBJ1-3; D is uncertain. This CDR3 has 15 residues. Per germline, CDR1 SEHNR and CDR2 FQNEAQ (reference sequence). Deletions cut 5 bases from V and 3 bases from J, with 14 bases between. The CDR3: CASSTSGTSGNTIYF. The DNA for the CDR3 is TGTGCCAGCAGCACCTCGGGTACGAGTGGAAACACCATATATTTT.

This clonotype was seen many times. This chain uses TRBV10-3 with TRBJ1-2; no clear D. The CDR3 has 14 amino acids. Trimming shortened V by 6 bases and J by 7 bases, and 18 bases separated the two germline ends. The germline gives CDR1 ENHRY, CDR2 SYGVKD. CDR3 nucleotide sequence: TGTGCCATCAGAGCGGCCGTTTCGGCCGGTGGCTACACCTTC. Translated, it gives CAIRAAVSAGGYTF.

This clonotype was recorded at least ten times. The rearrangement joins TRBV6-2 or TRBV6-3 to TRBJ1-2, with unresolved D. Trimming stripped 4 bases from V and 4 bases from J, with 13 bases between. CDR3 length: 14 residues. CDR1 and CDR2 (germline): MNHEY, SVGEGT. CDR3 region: CASSSPVTSYGYTF. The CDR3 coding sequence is TGTGCCAGCAGTTCCCCCGTCACCTCCTATGGCTACACCTTC.

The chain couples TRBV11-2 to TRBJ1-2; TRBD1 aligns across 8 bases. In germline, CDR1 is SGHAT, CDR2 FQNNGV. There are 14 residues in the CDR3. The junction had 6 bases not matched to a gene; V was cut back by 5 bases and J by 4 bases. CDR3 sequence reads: CASSAGTGGYGYTF. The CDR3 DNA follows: TGTGCCAGCAGCGCCGGGACAGGCGGCTATGGCTACACCTTC.

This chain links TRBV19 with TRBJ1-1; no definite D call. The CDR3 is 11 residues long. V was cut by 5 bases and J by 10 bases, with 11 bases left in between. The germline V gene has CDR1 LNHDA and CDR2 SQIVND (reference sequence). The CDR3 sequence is CASSARGRAFF. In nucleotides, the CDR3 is TGTGCCAGTAGTGCCCGGGGTAGAGCTTTCTTT. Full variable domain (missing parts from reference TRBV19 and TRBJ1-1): DGGITQSPKYLFRKEGQNVTLSCEQNLNHDAMYWYRQDPGQGLRLIYYSQIVNDFQKGDIAEGYSVSREKKESFPLTVTSAQKNPTAFYLCASSARGRAFFGQGTRLTVV.

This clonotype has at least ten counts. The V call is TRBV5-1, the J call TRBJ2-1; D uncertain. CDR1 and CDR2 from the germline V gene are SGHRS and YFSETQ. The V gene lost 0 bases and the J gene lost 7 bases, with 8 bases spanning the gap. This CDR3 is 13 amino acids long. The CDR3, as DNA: TGCGCCAGCAGCTTGGTTGGTGTGAATGAGCAGTTCTTC. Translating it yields CASSLVGVNEQFF.